These 20 T cell receptor beta chains were sequenced from one sample in a study of blood T cell repertoires in COVID-19. Only in-frame clones appear in the TCRdb table, and some are missing; sequencing was by immunoSEQ multiplex PCR. The table lists more than 95,000 clones, around nine tenths of them singletons. The source material was peripheral blood. The receptors stem from a human donor in a cohort sampled during active COVID-19.

Concerning this clone: The germline gene is not matched at one end of the junction; a read error may be the cause. The genes are TRBV11-1 and TRBJ2-3, with a possible D match to TRBD2 (7 bases). Per germline, CDR1 SGHAT and CDR2 FQDESV (reference sequence). The CDR3 sequence is 12 residues long. The CDR3 is CASSLIGGRIHF. In DNA, the CDR3 is TGTGCCAGCAGCTTAATCGGGGGGCGGATTCATTTT.

Worth noting for this clone: Within the sample, other DNA sequences also encode this same CDR3. The V call is TRBV6-5, the J call TRBJ2-7; 8 bases are shared with TRBD2. The germline V gene encodes CDR1 MNHEY and CDR2 SVGAGI. The CDR3 spans 14 residues. Trimming took 2 bases from V and 5 from J; bases not matched to a gene: 5. The CDR3: CASSYSGSGDEQYF. The CDR3 DNA reads TGTGCCAGCAGTTACAGCGGGAGCGGCGACGAGCAGTACTTC.

This clone showed up just once. The chain couples TRBV5-1 to TRBJ2-5, with 13 bases fitting TRBD2. The CDR3 loop spans 21 amino acids. Trimming at V came to 3 bases and at J to 4 bases, leaving 21 bases not matched to a gene. From germline, CDR1 is SGHRS and CDR2 YFSETQ. The DNA for the CDR3 is TGCGCCAGCAGCTCTATGCCGTGGACTAGCGGGAGTCCCTCACCAAGAGAGACCCAGTACTTC. Protein product: CASSSMPWTSGSPSPRETQYF.

The chain couples TRBV6-6 to TRBJ1-2; tentative D call: TRBD1 (5 bases). This CDR3 is 16 amino acids long. Trimming took 7 bases from V and 4 from J, leaving 22 bases between them. The germline V gene has CDR1 MNHNY and CDR2 SVGAGI (reference sequence). For the CDR3, the DNA is TGTGCCAGCACGTCTTCCCTCCTAGGGGTAGGCTATGGCTACACCTTC. Translation: CASTSSLLGVGYGYTF.

The rearrangement uses TRBV6-6 and TRBJ2-7, with TRBD2 matching over 10 bases. The V segment lost 8 bases and the J segment 2 bases; nucleotides outside the gene matches: 6. CDR3 length: 14 amino acids. CDR1 is MNHNY and CDR2 is SVGAGI in the germline V gene (reference sequence). This CDR3 is CASGRTSGAYEQYF. The CDR3 nucleotides are TGTGCCAGCGGGCGTACTAGCGGGGCCTACGAGCAGTACTTC.

The chain has TRBV2 and TRBJ2-6; 8 bases fit TRBD1. Trimming removed 6 bases from V and 2 bases from J; junction bases left unmatched: 3. Germline loops: CDR1 SNHLY, CDR2 FYNNEI. The length of the CDR3 is 15 residues. The CDR3 DNA reads TGTGCCAGCAGATTGGACAGGGCTGGGGCCAACGTCCTGACTTTC. Protein sequence: CASRLDRAGANVLTF.

This chain connects TRBV3-1 (or the pseudogene TRBV3-2) to TRBJ1-2; D uncertain. The CDR3 covers 14 residues. Deletions cut 3 bases from V and 8 bases from J, with 16 bases between. The germline V gene has CDR1 LGHDT and CDR2 YNNKEL (reference sequence). CDR3: CASSQTLRPRGYTF. Written as DNA, the CDR3 is TGTGCCAGCAGCCAGACCCTCAGGCCCCGGGGCTACACCTTC.

The chain is built from TRBV28 and TRBJ1-2; TRBD1 matches at 8 bases. Germline V gives CDR1 MDHEN, CDR2 SYDVKM. Trimming at V came to 8 bases and at J to 4 bases, leaving 3 bases not matched to a gene. The CDR3 covers 12 residues. This chain's CDR3 is CASDRGLYGYTF. DNA for the CDR3: TGTGCCAGCGACAGGGGCCTCTATGGCTACACCTTC.

J is TRBJ1-1 and V is TRBV18; 10 bases align to TRBD1. Germline CDR1 and CDR2: KGHSH and LQKENI. V lost 2 bases and J lost 1; bases outside the gene matches: 10. CDR3 length: 18 residues. The CDR3 DNA sequence: TGTGCCAGCTCACCAAGGGGACAGGGGATAATCGGGAACACTGAAGCTTTCTTT. This gives the protein CASSPRGQGIIGNTEAFF. The variable domain in full, with the rest retrieved from reference TRBV18 and TRBJ1-1, is NAGVMQNPRHLVRRRGQEARLRCSPMKGHSHVYWYRQLPEEGLKFMVYLQKENIIDESGMPKERFSAEFPKEGPSILRIQQVVRGDSAAYFCASSPRGQGIIGNTEAFFGQGTRLTVV.

The CDR3 sequence: CASSYQASNTEAFF. The CDR3 region has the DNA TGTGCCAGCAGTTACCAGGCATCGAACACTGAAGCTTTCTTT. This chain connects TRBV6-5 to TRBJ1-1, with D uncertain. Trimming shortened V by 2 bases and J by 1 base, and 8 bases separated the two germline ends. The germline gives CDR1 MNHEY, CDR2 SVGAGI. The CDR3 is made up of 14 amino acids.

J is TRBJ2-6 and V is TRBV9; possible D gene TRBD1, 6 bases. Trimming removed 2 bases from V and 2 bases from J, with 17 bases in between. This CDR3 is built from 18 residues. Germline-derived CDR1 and CDR2 are SGDLS and YYNGEE. The CDR3 bases are TGTGCCAGCAGCGTTGGACAGCCTCTTAAAACTGGGGCCAACGTCCTGACTTTC. Residues: CASSVGQPLKTGANVLTF. The full variable domain, completed using reference TRBV9 and TRBJ2-6, is DSGVTQTPKHLITATGQRVTLRCSPRSGDLSVYWYQQSLDQGLQFLIQYYNGEERAKGNILERFSAQQFPDLHSELNLSSLELGDSALYFCASSVGQPLKTGANVLTFGAGSRLTVL.

J is TRBJ2-7 and V is TRBV28; tentatively, D is TRBD1 (6 bases). The CDR3 covers 13 residues. Trimming removed 6 bases at V and 5 bases at J, with 14 bases between. CDR1 and CDR2 from the germline V gene are MDHEN and SYDVKM. The CDR3 DNA sequence: TGTGCCAGCAGGACAGGTCGGATCCACGAGCAGTACTTC. Protein sequence: CASRTGRIHEQYF.

The V call is TRBV10-1, the J call TRBJ2-2; 9 bases map to TRBD2. The CDR3 totals 18 residues. V lost 4 bases, J lost 0 bases, and 9 bases stayed unmatched. The germline gives CDR1 WNHNN, CDR2 SYGVQD (reference sequence). The CDR3 here is CASSALAGHLANTGELFF. The CDR3 DNA reads as TGCGCCAGCAGTGCGCTAGCGGGACACCTCGCGAACACCGGGGAGCTGTTTTTT.

A single count supports this clone. The V gene is TRBV9, the J gene TRBJ2-3, with a weak D call TRBD2 (5 bases). Per germline, CDR1 SGDLS and CDR2 YYNGEE. The V end lost 4 bases, the J end lost 4 bases, and 16 bases lay between the germline ends. CDR3 size: 15 residues. The DNA of the CDR3 is TGTGCCAGCAGCCCCACTAGTAATATCCCAGATACGCAGTATTTT. Residues: CASSPTSNIPDTQYF.

The V call is TRBV18, the J call TRBJ2-5; no clear D gene. The CDR3 loop spans 13 amino acids. V lost 6 bases and J 4 bases, leaving 12 bases between the germline ends. The germline V gene encodes CDR1 KGHSH and CDR2 LQKENI. The CDR3 region is CASSVSYGETQYF. The CDR3 coding sequence is TGTGCCAGCTCCGTGAGCTATGGAGAGACCCAGTACTTC.

This clone was recorded only once. The chain combines TRBV7-9 with TRBJ2-7; D ambiguous. Germline V gives CDR1 SEHNR, CDR2 FQNEAQ (reference sequence). There are 14 residues in the CDR3. Trimming removed 6 bases from V and 2 bases from J, with 14 bases in between. In DNA, the CDR3 is TGTGCCAGCAGGCAGGAAGAGCTTGCCTACGAGCAGTACTTC. Translation: CASRQEELAYEQYF.

This clone occurred a few times. CDR3 residues: CASSRSTGEKLFF. As DNA, the CDR3 is TGTGCCAGCAGTCGGTCGACGGGTGAAAAACTGTTTTTT. The rearrangement joins TRBV28 to TRBJ1-4; D call uncertain. This CDR3 has 13 residues. The V gene lost 5 bases and the J gene lost 7 bases, with 11 bases spanning the gap. From germline, CDR1 is MDHEN and CDR2 SYDVKM. The complete variable domain, with remaining parts taken from reference TRBV28 and TRBJ1-4, reads DVKVTQSSRYLVKRTGEKVFLECVQDMDHENMFWYRQDPGLGLRLIYFSYDVKMKEKGDIPEGYSVSREKKERFSLILESASTNQTSMYLCASSRSTGEKLFFGSGTQLSVL.

V and J are TRBV7-2 and TRBJ2-7; 10 nucleotides agree with TRBD2. CDR1 is SGHTA and CDR2 is FQGNSA in the germline V gene. The trim removed 5 bases at V and 6 bases at J, leaving 13 bases unmatched. CDR3 length equals 16 residues. CDR3 in amino acids: CASSLFGLAVQGEQYF. DNA of the CDR3: TGTGCCAGCAGCCTCTTCGGACTAGCGGTCCAAGGCGAGCAGTACTTC.

The V call is TRBV28, the J call TRBJ2-4; D may be TRBD1 (5 bases). This CDR3 contains 16 residues. V lost 5 bases to trimming and J lost 1 base, with 15 bases between them. The germline V gene encodes CDR1 MDHEN and CDR2 SYDVKM. The CDR3: CASSRWQGGAKNIQYF. As DNA, the CDR3 is TGTGCCAGCAGTCGCTGGCAGGGTGGCGCCAAAAACATTCAGTACTTC.

The chain combines TRBV27 with TRBJ2-2, with 7 bases identical to TRBD1. Trimming at V came to 5 bases and at J to 2 bases, leaving 11 bases not matched to a gene. CDR1 is MNHEY, CDR2 SMNVEV, per germline (reference sequence). This CDR3 comprises 17 residues. CDR3 residues: CASSPSTWTGNTGELFF. CDR3 in DNA: TGTGCCAGCAGTCCCTCCACCTGGACAGGAAACACCGGGGAGCTGTTTTTT.